These 20 T cell receptor beta chains were sequenced from one sample in a study of T cell changes during pregnancy in multiple sclerosis. Repertoires were generated with immunoSEQ multiplex PCR, while TCRdb's copy carries only in-frame clones and drops some. Of around 67,000 clones detected, roughly 90% appear once; the ten largest clones hold about 2.3%. The sample was peripheral blood, taken in the first trimester of pregnancy. These receptors were obtained from a female donor with multiple sclerosis, enrolled in a pregnancy study.

The chain is built from TRBV6-5 and TRBJ2-3; possible D gene TRBD2, 6 bases. V lost 7 bases and J 0 bases, leaving 11 bases between the germline ends. This CDR3 spans 14 amino acids. CDR1 is MNHEY and CDR2 is SVGAGI in the germline V gene. The CDR3 loop reads CASKGLPSTDTQYF. The CDR3 region has the DNA TGTGCCAGCAAGGGACTTCCTAGCACAGATACGCAGTATTTT.

This chain uses TRBV7-9 with TRBJ2-1; tentatively, D is TRBD2 (5 bases). The V and J ends lost 6 bases and 9 bases respectively, with 9 bases between them. The germline V gene encodes CDR1 SEHNR and CDR2 FQNEAQ (reference sequence). This CDR3 is built from 11 residues. CDR3 region: CASRSSSEQFF. CDR3 sequence (DNA): TGTGCCAGCAGATCTAGCAGTGAGCAGTTCTTC.

The rearrangement joins TRBV19 to TRBJ2-4; 10 bases are shared with TRBD2. With V trimmed by 6 bases and J by 8 bases, 1 base remained unmatched. The germline CDR1 and CDR2 sequences are LNHDA and SQIVND (reference sequence). The CDR3 spans 12 residues. Here the CDR3 DNA reads TGTGCCAGTAGGCTAGCGGGAGACATTCAGTACTTC. Protein: CASRLAGDIQYF. Full variable domain (remainder filled in from reference TRBV19 and TRBJ2-4): DGGITQSPKYLFRKEGQNVTLSCEQNLNHDAMYWYRQDPGQGLRLIYYSQIVNDFQKGDIAEGYSVSREKKESFPLTVTSAQKNPTAFYLCASRLAGDIQYFGAGTRLSVL.

The chain couples TRBV6-4 to TRBJ1-6; 9 bases line up with TRBD1. The CDR3 runs to 14 residues. Trimming at V came to 2 bases and at J to 7 bases, leaving 0 bases not matched to a gene. CDR1 and CDR2 (germline): MRHNA, SNTAGT. The CDR3 sequence is CASSDGTGNSPLHF. The CDR3 nucleotides are TGTGCCAGCAGTGACGGGACAGGGAATTCACCCCTCCACTTT.

This chain uses TRBV7-3 with TRBJ2-1, with 11 bases aligning to TRBD2. CDR3 length: 13 amino acids. V shed 9 bases, J shed 7 bases, and the junction held 5 bases outside the gene matches. The germline V gene encodes CDR1 SGHTA and CDR2 FQGTGA. For the CDR3, the DNA is TGTGCCAGTGGGACTAGCGGTGGGAATGAGCAGTTCTTC. Translated: CASGTSGGNEQFF.

This rearrangement joins TRBV27 to TRBJ2-6, with TRBD1 identical over 9 bases. The CDR3 consists of 20 residues. The V segment lost 5 bases and the J segment 4 bases; nucleotides outside the gene matches: 18. Germline V CDR1 and CDR2: MNHEY, SMNVEV (reference sequence). CDR3 in DNA: TGTGCCAGCAGTCTTCAAACTACCGGGACAGGGACCATCGGGGCCAACGTCCTGACTTTC. Encoded protein: CASSLQTTGTGTIGANVLTF.

The V gene is TRBV7-2, the J gene TRBJ2-7, with no clear D. The CDR3 loop spans 14 amino acids. The V gene's germline CDR1 is SGHTA and CDR2 FQGNSA. The V and J ends lost 5 bases and 0 bases respectively, with 11 bases between them. Here the CDR3 reads CASSERMSSYEQYF. The CDR3 coding sequence is TGTGCCAGCAGCGAGAGAATGAGCTCCTACGAGCAGTACTTC. The full variable domain, in which reference TRBV7-2 and TRBJ2-7 provide the parts outside the CDR3, is GAGVSQSPSNKVTEKGKDVELRCDPISGHTALYWYRQSLGQGLEFLIYFQGNSAPDKSGLPSDRFSAERTGGSVSTLTIQRTQQEDSAVYLCASSERMSSYEQYFGPGTRLTVT.

The CDR3 sequence: CASSDRVGNTIYF. The DNA of the CDR3 is TGTGCCAGCTCCGACAGGGTCGGAAACACCATATATTTT. The chain employs TRBV7-8 and TRBJ1-3; 7 positions match TRBD1. The CDR3 contains 13 residues. J lost 4 bases, V lost 8 bases, and 5 bases had no gene match. CDR1 and CDR2 from the germline V gene are SGHVS and FQNEAQ.

This clone was detected a few times. The chain joins TRBV6-1 to TRBJ1-3, with TRBD1 matching 8 bases. With 4 bases clipped from V and 2 bases from J, the junction kept 13 bases outside the gene matches. Germline values: CDR1 MNHNS, CDR2 SASEGT. The CDR3 runs to 18 residues. The DNA for the CDR3 is TGTGCCAGCAGTGTTAAGGACCGACAGGGGACTACTGGAAACACCATATATTTT. Translation: CASSVKDRQGTTGNTIYF.

The rearrangement links TRBV18 to TRBJ2-7; 9 bases match TRBD1. J gave up 5 bases and V 4 bases, and 3 bases lay outside the gene matches. The CDR3 is made up of 13 amino acids. Looked up from germline, CDR1 is KGHSH and CDR2 is LQKENI. CDR3 sequence (DNA): TGTGCCAGCTCACGGACAGGGGTGGACGAGCAGTACTTC. The encoded protein is CASSRTGVDEQYF.

This chain connects TRBV4-2 to TRBJ2-7; the D gene is possibly TRBD2 (5 bases). Trimming shortened V by 4 bases and J by 1 base, and 20 bases separated the two germline ends. Germline-derived CDR1 and CDR2 are LGHNA and YNFKEQ. There are 17 residues in the CDR3. The CDR3 loop reads CASSPLPRTGKSYEQYF. The CDR3 nucleotides read TGTGCCAGCAGCCCCCTCCCTAGGACTGGAAAATCCTACGAGCAGTACTTC.

This clone was detected once. The gene calls are TRBV29-1 and TRBJ2-7; D is perhaps TRBD1 (6 bases). Germline CDR1 and CDR2: SQVTM and ANQGSEA. The CDR3 spans 15 residues. With 1 base removed from V and 2 bases from J, the gap between germline ends came to 15 bases. The CDR3 is CSVEGIGQRAYEQYF. CDR3 coding DNA: TGCAGCGTTGAAGGGATTGGACAGCGAGCCTACGAGCAGTACTTC.

This clone was picked up one time. J is TRBJ2-1 and V is TRBV5-8; 7 positions match TRBD2. V trimming: 0 bases; J trimming: 4 bases; junction bases outside the gene matches: 1. The CDR3 is 14 amino acids. Germline V gene sequence: CDR1 SGHTS, CDR2 YDEGEE. This chain's CDR3 is CASSLGRGYNEQFF. CDR3 in DNA: TGTGCCAGCAGCTTGGGGCGGGGGTACAATGAGCAGTTCTTC.

The chain couples TRBV5-1 to TRBJ2-7; no firm D call. Germline V gene lookup returns CDR1 SGHRS and CDR2 YFSETQ. Between the trimmed V and J ends, which lost 4 bases and 4 bases, there was a span of 9 bases. The CDR3 covers 12 residues. CDR3 sequence (DNA): TGCGCCAGCAGCAGCCAACAGTACGAGCAGTACTTC. Translation: CASSSQQYEQYF.

This chain joins TRBV6-5 and TRBJ2-1, with TRBD1 identical over 10 bases. This CDR3 is built from 15 residues. Germline trimming cut 5 bases from V and 8 bases from J; bases unmatched to any gene: 9. Germline V CDR1 and CDR2: MNHEY, SVGAGI. CDR3 in amino acids: CASSPRDRGRYEQFF. The CDR3 bases are TGTGCCAGCAGTCCCCGGGACAGGGGTCGTTATGAGCAGTTCTTC.

The chain has TRBV4-3 and TRBJ1-2; the D gene is possibly TRBD1 (6 bases). CDR1 LGHNA and CDR2 YSLEER come from the germline V gene. The CDR3 length is 15 residues. With 0 bases removed from V and 4 bases from J, the gap between germline ends came to 12 bases. The CDR3 sequence: CASSQEPGAIYGYTF. The CDR3 DNA is TGCGCCAGCAGCCAAGAGCCAGGGGCGATCTATGGCTACACCTTC.

The V gene is TRBV6-6, the J gene TRBJ2-1, with TRBD2 matching over 12 bases. The CDR3 contains 14 residues. Unmatched junction bases numbered 3, after V lost 5 bases and J lost 7 bases. CDR1 is MNHNY and CDR2 is SVGAGI in the germline V gene (reference sequence). The CDR3 coding sequence is TGTGCCAGCAGTGCTAGCGGGGGGGTGAATGAGCAGTTCTTC. This gives the protein CASSASGGVNEQFF.

The CDR3 DNA follows: TGTGCCAGTAGTTTCTCACGTAGCTATGGCTACACCTTC. This translates into CASSFSRSYGYTF. The chain joins TRBV19 to TRBJ1-2, with D uncertain. CDR1 and CDR2 (germline): LNHDA, SQIVND (reference sequence). V lost 5 bases to trimming and J lost 4 bases, with 11 bases between them. CDR3 length: 13 amino acids.

The V gene is TRBV5-4, the J gene TRBJ2-7, with 8 nucleotides matching TRBD2. This CDR3 is built from 17 residues. The V gene end was trimmed by 2 bases and the J gene end by 0 bases; junction bases not matched to a gene: 10. Germline V CDR1 and CDR2: SGHNT, YYREEE (reference sequence). Here the CDR3 reads CASSFGLAGGISYEQYF. As DNA, the CDR3 is TGTGCCAGCAGCTTCGGGCTCGCGGGAGGAATCTCCTACGAGCAGTACTTC.

The rearrangement joins TRBV7-2 to TRBJ2-5; possible D gene TRBD2, 5 bases. The V end was cut by 6 bases, the J end by 3 bases, with 14 bases between. CDR1 and CDR2 (germline): SGHTA, FQGNSA. The CDR3 loop spans 14 amino acids. Here the CDR3 DNA reads TGTGCCAGCAGATCGGGGTCCGGCGAAGAGACCCAGTACTTC. Translating gives CASRSGSGEETQYF.